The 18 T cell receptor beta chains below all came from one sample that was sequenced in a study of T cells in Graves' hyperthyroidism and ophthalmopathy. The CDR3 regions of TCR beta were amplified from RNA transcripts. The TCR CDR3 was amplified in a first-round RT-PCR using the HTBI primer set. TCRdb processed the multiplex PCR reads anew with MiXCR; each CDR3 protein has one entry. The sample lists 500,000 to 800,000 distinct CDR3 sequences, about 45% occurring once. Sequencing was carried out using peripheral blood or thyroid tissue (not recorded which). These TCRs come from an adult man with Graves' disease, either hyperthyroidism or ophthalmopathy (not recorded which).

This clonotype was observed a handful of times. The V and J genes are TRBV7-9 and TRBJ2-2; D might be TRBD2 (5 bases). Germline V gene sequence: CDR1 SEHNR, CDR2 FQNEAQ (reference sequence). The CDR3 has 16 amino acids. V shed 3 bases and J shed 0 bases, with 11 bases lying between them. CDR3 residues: CASSLEARSNTGELFF. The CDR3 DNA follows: TGTGCCAGCAGCTTGGAGGCGCGCTCGAACACCGGGGAGCTGTTTTTT.

The CDR3 DNA reads as TGTGCCAGCAGTGGTGCCGGGACAGGGAATTCACCCCTCCACTTT. Amino acids: CASSGAGTGNSPLHF. The V gene is TRBV2, the J gene TRBJ1-6; 9 bases match TRBD1. V trimming: 4 bases; J trimming: 7 bases; junction bases outside the gene matches: 5. The CDR3 is made up of 15 amino acids. CDR1 SNHLY and CDR2 FYNNEI come from the germline V gene.

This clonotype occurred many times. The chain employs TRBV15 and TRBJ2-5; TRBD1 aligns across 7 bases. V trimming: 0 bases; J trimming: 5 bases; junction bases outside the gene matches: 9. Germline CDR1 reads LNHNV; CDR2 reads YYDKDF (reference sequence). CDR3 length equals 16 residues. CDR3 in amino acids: CATSRDVRGGRETQYF. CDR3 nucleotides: TGTGCCACCAGCAGAGATGTTCGAGGGGGCCGGGAGACCCAGTACTTC.

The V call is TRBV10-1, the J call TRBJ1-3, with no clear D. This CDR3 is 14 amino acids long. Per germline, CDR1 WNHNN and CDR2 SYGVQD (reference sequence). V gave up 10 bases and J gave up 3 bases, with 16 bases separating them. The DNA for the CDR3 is TGCGCCACTTCAACTGGATGGAGTGGAAACACCATATATTTT. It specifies CATSTGWSGNTIYF.

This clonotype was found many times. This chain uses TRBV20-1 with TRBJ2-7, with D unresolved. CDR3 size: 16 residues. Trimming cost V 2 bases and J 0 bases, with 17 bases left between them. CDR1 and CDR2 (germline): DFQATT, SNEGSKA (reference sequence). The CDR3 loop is CSARLARPRSSYEQYF. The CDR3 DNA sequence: TGCAGTGCTAGACTCGCACGACCGAGGAGCTCCTACGAGCAGTACTTC.

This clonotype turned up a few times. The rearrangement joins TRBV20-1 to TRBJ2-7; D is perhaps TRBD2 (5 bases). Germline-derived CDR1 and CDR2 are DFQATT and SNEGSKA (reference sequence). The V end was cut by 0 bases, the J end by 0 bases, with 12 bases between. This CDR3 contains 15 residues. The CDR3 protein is CSARDPDLSSYEQYF. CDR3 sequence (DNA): TGCAGTGCTAGAGATCCGGACTTGAGCTCCTACGAGCAGTACTTC.

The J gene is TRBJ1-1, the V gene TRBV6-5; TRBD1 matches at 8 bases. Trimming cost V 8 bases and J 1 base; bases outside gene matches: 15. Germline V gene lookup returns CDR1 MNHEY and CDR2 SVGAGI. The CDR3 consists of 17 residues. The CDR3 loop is CASGSGQGAWTNTEAFF. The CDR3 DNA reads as TGTGCCAGCGGTTCGGGGCAGGGGGCGTGGACGAACACTGAAGCTTTCTTT.

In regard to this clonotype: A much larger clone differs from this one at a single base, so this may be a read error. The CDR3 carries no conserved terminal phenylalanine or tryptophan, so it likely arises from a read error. For the CDR3, the DNA is TGCAGCGTGGACAGGTACCAAGAGACCCAGTACCTC. Its protein is CSVDRYQETQYL. This rearrangement joins TRBV29-1 to TRBJ2-5; 7 bases match TRBD1. The CDR3 length is 12 residues. J was trimmed by 0 bases and V by 6 bases; bases with no gene match: 1. Germline V lookup: CDR1 SQVTM, CDR2 ANQGSEA.

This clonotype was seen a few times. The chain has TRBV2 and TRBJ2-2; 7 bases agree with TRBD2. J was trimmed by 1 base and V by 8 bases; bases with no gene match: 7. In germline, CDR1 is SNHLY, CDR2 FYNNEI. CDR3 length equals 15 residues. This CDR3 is CASSRAGLNTGELFF. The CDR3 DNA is TGTGCCAGCTCCAGAGCGGGGTTGAACACCGGGGAGCTGTTTTTT. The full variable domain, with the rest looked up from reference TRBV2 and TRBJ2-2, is EPEVTQTPSHQVTQMGQEVILRCVPISNHLYFYWYRQILGQKVEFLVSFYNNEISEKSEIFDDQFSVERPDGSNFTLKIRSTKLEDSAMYFCASSRAGLNTGELFFGEGSRLTVL.

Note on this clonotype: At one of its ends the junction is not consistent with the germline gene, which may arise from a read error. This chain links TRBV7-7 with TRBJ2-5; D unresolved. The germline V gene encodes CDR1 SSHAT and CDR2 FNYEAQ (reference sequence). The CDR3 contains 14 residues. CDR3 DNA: TGTGCTAGCAGCTTTAGGAGCACCGGGGAGACCCAGTACTTC. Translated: CASSFRSTGETQYF.

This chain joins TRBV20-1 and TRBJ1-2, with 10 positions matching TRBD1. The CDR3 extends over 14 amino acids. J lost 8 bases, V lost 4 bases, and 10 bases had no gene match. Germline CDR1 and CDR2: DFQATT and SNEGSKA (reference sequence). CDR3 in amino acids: CSATPGQGVEGYTF. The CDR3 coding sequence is TGCAGTGCTACCCCCGGACAGGGGGTAGAAGGCTACACCTTC.

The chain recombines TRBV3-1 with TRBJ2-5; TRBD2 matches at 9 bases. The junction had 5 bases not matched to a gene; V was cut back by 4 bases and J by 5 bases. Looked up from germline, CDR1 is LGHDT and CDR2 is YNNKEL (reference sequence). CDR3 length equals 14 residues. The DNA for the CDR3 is TGTGCCAGCAGCCCGGCGGGGGGGCTGGAGACCCAGTACTTC. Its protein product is CASSPAGGLETQYF.

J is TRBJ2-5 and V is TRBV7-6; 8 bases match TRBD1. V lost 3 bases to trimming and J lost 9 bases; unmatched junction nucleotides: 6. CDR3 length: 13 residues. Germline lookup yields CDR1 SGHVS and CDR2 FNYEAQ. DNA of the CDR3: TGTGCCAGCAGCTTGCGACAGGGGATGGCCCAGTACTTC. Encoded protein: CASSLRQGMAQYF.

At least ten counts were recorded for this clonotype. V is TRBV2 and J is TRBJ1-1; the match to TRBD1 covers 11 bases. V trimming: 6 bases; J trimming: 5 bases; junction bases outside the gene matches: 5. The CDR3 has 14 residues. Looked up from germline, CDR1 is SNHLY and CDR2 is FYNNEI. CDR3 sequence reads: CASSGQGALTEAFF. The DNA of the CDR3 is TGTGCCAGCAGCGGACAGGGGGCTTTGACTGAAGCTTTCTTT. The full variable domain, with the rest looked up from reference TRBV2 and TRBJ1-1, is EPEVTQTPSHQVTQMGQEVILRCVPISNHLYFYWYRQILGQKVEFLVSFYNNEISEKSEIFDDQFSVERPDGSNFTLKIRSTKLEDSAMYFCASSGQGALTEAFFGQGTRLTVV.

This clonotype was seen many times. The DNA for the CDR3 is TGTGCCAGCAGCTGGACACTCTCTGGAAACACCATATATTTT. As protein: CASSWTLSGNTIYF. The rearrangement uses TRBV7-8 and TRBJ1-3; D is possibly TRBD1 (5 bases). The CDR3 sequence is 14 residues long. The V and J ends lost 4 bases and 0 bases respectively, with 7 bases between them. The germline CDR1 and CDR2 sequences are SGHVS and FQNEAQ.

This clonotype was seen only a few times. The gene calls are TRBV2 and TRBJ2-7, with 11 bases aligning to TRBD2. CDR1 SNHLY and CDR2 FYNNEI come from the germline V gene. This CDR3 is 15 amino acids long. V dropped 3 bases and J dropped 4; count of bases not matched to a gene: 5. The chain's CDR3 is CASSDLAGGLYEQYF. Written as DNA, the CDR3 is TGTGCCAGCAGTGATTTAGCGGGGGGGCTGTACGAGCAGTACTTC.

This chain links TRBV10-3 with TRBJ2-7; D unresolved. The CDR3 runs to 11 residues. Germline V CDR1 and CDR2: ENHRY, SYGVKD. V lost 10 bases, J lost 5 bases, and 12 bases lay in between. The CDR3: CASGRADEQYF. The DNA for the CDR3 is TGTGCCAGCGGTCGGGCTGACGAGCAGTACTTC.

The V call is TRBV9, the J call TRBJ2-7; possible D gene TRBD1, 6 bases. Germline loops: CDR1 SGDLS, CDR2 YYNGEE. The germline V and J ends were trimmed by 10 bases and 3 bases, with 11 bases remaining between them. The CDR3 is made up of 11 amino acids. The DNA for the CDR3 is TGTGCCCCGGACAGATACTACGAGCAGTACTTC. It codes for CAPDRYYEQYF.